This T cell receptor beta chain was sequenced for a study of blood T cell repertoires in COVID-19. Across the study: The origin of the acute and convalescent COVID-19 samples was the United States, Italy and Spain. Nucleic acid was either cDNA or gDNA, and it came from T cells, B-cell-depleted T cells, or PBMCs.

Assignment of participants to cohorts was predicated upon participant-reported clinical history. CDR1 WSHSY and CDR2 SAAADI come from the germline V gene. V shed 3 bases and J shed 6 bases, with 9 bases lying between them. This CDR3 spans 13 amino acids. Per the study methods: The assay estimated nucleated cells by amplifying reference gene primers. Assay used: immunoSEQ multiplex PCR; TCRdb lists only in-frame clones, some missing. Clonal size and the V and J genes are those of that table, whereas D and trimming came from the DNA. The sample records 300,000 to 400,000 clones, 89% being singletons. Material: PBMCs or T cells enriched from blood (not recorded which). The sequence was obtained from a man aged 55 to 70 who had recovered from COVID-19. The chain carries TRBV10-2 and TRBJ1-5; tentatively, D is TRBD1 (6 bases). In DNA form, the CDR3 reads TGCGCCAGCAGTGAACAGGGTTTTCAGCCCCAGCATTTT. It codes for CASSEQGFQPQHF.